This record looks at one T cell receptor (beta chain) sequence and its context. This clonotype showed up just a few times. The antigen it recognizes is unknown. A much larger clone differs from this one at a single base, so this may be a read error. The method was 5' RACE. The run used an Illumina HiSeq 2500. A second roughly 7 to 11 cycle PCR used a sample-barcoded 5' primer and a J-beta primer mix. A template-switch 5' adaptor carrying 12 random nucleotides introduced a unique molecular identifier onto each TCR beta cDNA molecule. At least 2.5 million CDR3-containing paired-end reads were obtained from each sample. All of the RNA was converted into first-strand cDNA using the Mint cDNA synthesis kit, with a TRBC-specific oligonucleotide serving as the primer. All cDNA was treated with uracil-DNA glycosylase and then went through a first 18-cycle PCR with the universal primers M1SS and BC2_uni_R. As for the original processing: Each sample was normalized by randomly selecting 1 million high-quality reads, each carrying a distinct molecular identifier. Instead of being binned into consensus sequences, reads with shared molecular identifiers were discarded. MiTCR, set to a Q25 quality threshold and the strictest error-elimination algorithm, was used for CDR3 identification, clonotype clustering and error correction. A nonparametric unseen species model with Euler transformation was used to estimate lower-bound total TCR beta diversity. Starting from the raw public reads, TCRdb applied fastp trimming at Q25, assembled clones with MiXCR and retained in-frame beta chains. Rows merge per CDR3 protein into single entries with the most common DNA and genes. TCRdb's processing, not the authors' own work, is the source of the V and J calls. Across this sample there are roughly 680,000 distinct CDR3 sequences, with under 25% seen only once. The top ten clones comprise 3.6% of the sample.

This record belongs to a study of blood T cells in healthy people across ages (dated by TCRdb to the mid-2010s). For context, the study as a whole: In model experiments, template switching captured roughly one uniquely barcoded TCR beta cDNA molecule for every two T cells. To track age-related changes in TCR beta repertoire diversity, the study relied on deep sequencing normalized with unique cDNA molecular identifiers. Four age groups were formed from the donors: young (average 16 years), middle-aged (approximately 39), aged (roughly 59) and long-lived (roughly 88). To avoid experimental bias, donors of different ages were distributed randomly across sequencing lanes. Using the same blood draw, the study looked at two additional independent replicas of 1 million unique cDNA reads for two donors, one aged 18 to 30 and the other aged 80 or older. The paper as a whole reports these results and caveats: The CMV infection status of donors was not known, potentially confounding age-related changes in expanded clonotypes. Because profiling used bulk unsorted PBMCs, naive and antigen-experienced compartments could not be compared conclusively. Compared with the aged group, more naive CD4+ T cells, fewer expanded clones and increased TCR diversity were shown by the long-lived group, suggesting age selection. As age increased, observed TCR beta diversity per million T cells dropped in a roughly linear way, and a significant reduction was already evident by age 40. Estimates of total diversity based on one million sequenced T cells were regarded as lower bounds and as underestimates. A strong correlation was found between observed TCR beta diversity and the percentage of naive T cells measured by flow cytometry.

Donors were 35 to 40 systemically healthy Caucasian individuals from Russia aged about 6 to 100 years. Each donor gave about 9.2 milliliters of peripheral blood, drawn into EDTA-treated Vacutainer tubes. Ficoll-Paque density-gradient centrifugation was used to isolate PBMCs, with at least 6.5 million per sample. Trizol reagent was used to extract total RNA from PBMCs, with at least 5.5 micrograms per sample. For every donor, an aliquot of PBMCs went through flow cytometry to measure the percentages of naive CD45RAhigh/CD27high T cells. Inclusive of the bounding cysteine and phenylalanine, the CDR3 is 14 residues long. The CDR3 DNA has 42 bases and is translated from base 1. The germline V gene (reference sequence) supplies CDR1 DFQATT and CDR2 SNEGSKA.

The sequence is built from TRBV20-1 and TRBJ2-1; 13 junctional bases match TRBD2. The J call is in doubt because the DNA end fits TRBJ2-5 better. The TCR originated in a man in his 70s in good health. Sequencing was carried out using blood. The nucleotide sequence reads as follows: TGCAGTGCCATCGGGACTAGCGGGACTGAGACCCAGTACTTC. It translates as CSAIGTSGTETQYF.